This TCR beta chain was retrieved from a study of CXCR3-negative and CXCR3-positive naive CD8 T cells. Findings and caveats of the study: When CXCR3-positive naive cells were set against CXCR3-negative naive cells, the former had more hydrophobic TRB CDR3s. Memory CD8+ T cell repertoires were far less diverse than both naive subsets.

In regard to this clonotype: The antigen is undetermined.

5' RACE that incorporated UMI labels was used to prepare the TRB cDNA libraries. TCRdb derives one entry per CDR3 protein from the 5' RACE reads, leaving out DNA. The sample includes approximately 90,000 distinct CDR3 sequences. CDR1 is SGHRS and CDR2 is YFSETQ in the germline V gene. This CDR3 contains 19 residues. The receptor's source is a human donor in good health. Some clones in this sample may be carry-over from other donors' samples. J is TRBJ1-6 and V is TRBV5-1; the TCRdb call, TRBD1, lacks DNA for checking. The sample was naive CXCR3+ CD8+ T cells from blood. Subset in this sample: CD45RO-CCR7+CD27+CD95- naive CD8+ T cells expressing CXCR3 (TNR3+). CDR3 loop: CASSFSRGGVSSYNSPLHF. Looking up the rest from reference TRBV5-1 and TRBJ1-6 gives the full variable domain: KAGVTQTPRYLIKTRGQQVTLSCSPISGHRSVSWYQQTPGQGLQFLFEYFSETQRNKGNFPGRFSGRQFSNSRSEMNVSTLELGDSALYLCASSFSRGGVSSYNSPLHFGNGTRLTVT.